This T cell receptor (beta chain) came from a study of T cell responses to AZD1222 COVID-19 vaccine listed by TCRdb under 2021. For context, the study as a whole: Because spike-specific TCR depth and breadth did not differ between the two schedules, AZD1222 recipients who got a second dose at roughly 4 weeks were pooled with those who got a second dose at roughly 12 weeks. A total of 230 to 250 trial participants underwent TCR sequencing, of whom roughly 210 had received two doses of AZD1222 and approximately 25 had received two doses of the MenACWY control vaccine. Trial participants were enrolled into age subgroups of 18-55, 56-69 and 70-plus years, which contained around 140, 26 and 57 TCR-sequenced participants, respectively.

Study-wide conclusions, independent of this receptor: In the small 56-69-year group, the increase in depth fell short of significance, most likely because of low power. A significant rise in spike-specific TCR breadth and depth was observed after two AZD1222 doses relative to day 0 and relative to MenACWY recipients. Vaccine-associated CD4 TCRs spanned the whole spike protein, with dominant responses in regions 160-218 and 743-854. Only six AZD1222 recipients were SARS-CoV-2 seropositive at baseline, limiting conclusions about previously exposed vaccinees. Reportedly, close to half of the unique spike-specific TCRs recognized epitopes lying outside the regions that are mutated in the B.1.351 and B.1.1.7 variants. Participants were mostly white British and included more females than males, and it was suggested by the authors that clonal diversity may have been underestimated. Because no day 14 peak-response samples were available, repertoires were characterized only after the peak T cell response.

The CDR3 regions of human TCRbeta chains were analyzed by immunosequencing. In the paper's pipeline: TCRs in the repertoires were matched against a reference library of SARS-CoV-2-specific TCRs that had been generated with the MIRA antigen-specificity platform. Breadth was defined as the fraction of unique TCRs that were SARS-CoV-2-associated, and depth was defined as the fraction of total T cells that were SARS-CoV-2-associated. Using the MIRA data, every spike-specific TCR was mapped to the spike region that the TCR reacted to and assigned to either a CD4 or a CD8 class. Log10-transformed breadth and depth values were compared by one-way ANOVA with Sidak's multiple comparisons tests. The table comes from immuneACCESS by way of TCRdb, which keeps in-frame sequences with V and J called. Part of the clones is missing from these tables; in studies checked, under half for an unresolved V gene and the rest for unknown reasons. Clone size and V and J calls were adopted from that table, with D and trimming inferred from the DNA. Recorded for this sample are some 140,000 clones; roughly 80% of them occurred a single time. The ten top clones hold approximately 4% of the sample.

In regard to this clone: Its antigen is unknown. No much larger clone exists at a distance of one base, and base qualities are not known.

Deletion took 3 bases off V and 3 bases off J, with a span of 10 bases between the germline ends. From a lookup of the germline V gene, CDR1 and CDR2 are SGDLS and YYNGEE. From its cysteine to its phenylalanine, the CDR3 spans 14 amino acids. Only the CDR3 region is kept as DNA, spanning 42 bases read in frame from base 1. The sample's time point, from its label and the paper: baseline before first vaccination. The vaccinee samples were drawn from two UK trials, COV001 and COV002, one of which was a single-blind randomized controlled phase 2/3 trial testing AZD1222 (ChAdOx1 nCoV-19) in healthy adults. For TCRbeta chain sequencing, PBMC samples were collected from trial participants at day 0 and at day 28 after the second dose.

Here the chain combines TRBV9 and TRBJ1-3, with no D gene named confidently. This clonotype originated in an adult in good health. This material consisted of peripheral blood, taken on day 0 of AZD1222 vaccination. The CDR3 amino acid sequence is: CASSAGSGGNTIYF. The DNA reads TGTGCCAGCAGCGCCGGGAGTGGTGGAAACACCATATATTTT.